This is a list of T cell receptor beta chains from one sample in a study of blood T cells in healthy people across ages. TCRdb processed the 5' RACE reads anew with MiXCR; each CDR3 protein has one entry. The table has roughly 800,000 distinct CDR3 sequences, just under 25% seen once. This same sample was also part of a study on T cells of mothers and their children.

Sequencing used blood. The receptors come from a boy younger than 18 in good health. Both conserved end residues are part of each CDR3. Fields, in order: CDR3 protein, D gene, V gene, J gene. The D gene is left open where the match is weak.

CDR3aa: CASSYVPNYGYTF
d_gene: NA
v_gene: TRBV6-5
j_gene: TRBJ1-2

CDR3aa: CASSLRQIHQETQYF
d_gene: NA
v_gene: TRBV5-1
j_gene: TRBJ2-5

CDR3aa: CASSLSPRSSSYNEQFF
d_gene: NA
v_gene: TRBV11-1
j_gene: TRBJ2-1

CDR3aa: CASSSYVPPGTDTQYF
d_gene: NA
v_gene: TRBV28
j_gene: TRBJ2-3

CDR3aa: CASSPPWGATIDQPQHF
d_gene: NA
v_gene: TRBV28
j_gene: TRBJ1-5

CDR3aa: CASSKVPGEQYF
d_gene: NA
v_gene: TRBV21-1
j_gene: NA

CDR3aa: CASSSGRLSANYDYTF
d_gene: NA
v_gene: TRBV5-1
j_gene: TRBJ1-2

CDR3aa: CSALPASDYEQYF
d_gene: NA
v_gene: TRBV29-1
j_gene: TRBJ2-7

CDR3aa: CSVEPAGGPINEQFF
d_gene: TRBD2
v_gene: TRBV29-1
j_gene: NA

CDR3aa: CASSYSWGTEELFF
d_gene: NA
v_gene: TRBV6-2/TRBV6-3
j_gene: TRBJ2-2

CDR3aa: CASSLWVGALNTEAFF
d_gene: NA
v_gene: TRBV7-9
j_gene: TRBJ1-1

CDR3aa: CSARTGGNTEAFF
d_gene: TRBD1
v_gene: TRBV29-1
j_gene: TRBJ1-1

CDR3aa: CSTQPYGSYNEQFF
d_gene: NA
v_gene: TRBV20-1
j_gene: TRBJ2-1

CDR3aa: CASSPPGRDGYTF
d_gene: NA
v_gene: TRBV18
j_gene: TRBJ1-2

CDR3aa: CASKSGTGYGYTF
d_gene: TRBD1
v_gene: TRBV6-6
j_gene: TRBJ1-2

CDR3aa: CASSLSGAGDNSPLHF
d_gene: NA
v_gene: TRBV7-9
j_gene: TRBJ1-6

CDR3aa: CASSPEYRFQDYGYTF
d_gene: NA
v_gene: TRBV7-9
j_gene: TRBJ1-2

CDR3aa: CSVVGQGAVRTDTQYF
d_gene: TRBD1
v_gene: TRBV29-1
j_gene: TRBJ2-3

CDR3aa: CSARIRKKADTGELFF
d_gene: NA
v_gene: TRBV20-1
j_gene: TRBJ2-2

CDR3aa: CSARVSGNEQFF
d_gene: NA
v_gene: TRBV20-1
j_gene: NA

CDR3aa: CSVGRTLNEQFF
d_gene: NA
v_gene: TRBV29-1
j_gene: TRBJ2-1

CDR3aa: CASSPSIDSTEQFF
d_gene: NA
v_gene: TRBV7-3
j_gene: TRBJ2-1

CDR3aa: CASSPTGIGGYTF
d_gene: TRBD1
v_gene: TRBV12-3/TRBV12-4
j_gene: TRBJ1-2

CDR3aa: CASSPLSGRAGEQFF
d_gene: TRBD2
v_gene: TRBV7-9
j_gene: TRBJ2-1

CDR3aa: CASSTGAARGTEQYF
d_gene: NA
v_gene: TRBV7-2
j_gene: NA

CDR3aa: CASSQDRTAYVQYF
d_gene: NA
v_gene: TRBV4-3
j_gene: TRBJ2-5

CDR3aa: CAISESSGYGYTF
d_gene: NA
v_gene: TRBV10-3
j_gene: TRBJ1-2

CDR3aa: CASSQETVGGFETQYF
d_gene: TRBD2
v_gene: TRBV4-2
j_gene: TRBJ2-5

CDR3aa: CASRRGGTVYNEQFF
d_gene: NA
v_gene: TRBV5-6
j_gene: TRBJ2-1

CDR3aa: CSARDRKGEGKLFF
d_gene: NA
v_gene: TRBV20-1
j_gene: TRBJ1-4

CDR3aa: CASSRGAQSDEKLFF
d_gene: NA
v_gene: TRBV3-1
j_gene: TRBJ1-4

CDR3aa: CASTRLRDTDTQYF
d_gene: NA
v_gene: TRBV28
j_gene: TRBJ2-3